The present TCR beta chain was sequenced within a study of OX40 agonist ivuxolimab in advanced cancers. Germline V CDR1 and CDR2: SGHAT, FQNNGV. This CDR3 comprises 16 residues. The V segment lost 5 bases and the J segment 4 bases; nucleotides outside the gene matches: 13. TCRdb keeps only in-frame clones here, not all; method: immunoSEQ multiplex PCR. The sample consists of roughly 75,000 clones, roughly nine tenths of them appearing once. The rearrangement uses TRBV11-2 and TRBJ2-7; 8 bases match TRBD1. This TCR was recovered from an adult with an advanced solid tumor such as melanoma, head and neck, liver or kidney cancer. Sequences were derived from CD4+ or CD8+ T cells sorted from blood, sampled in a trial of the OX40 agonist ivuxolimab. CDR3 protein: CASSPRGVQGGYEQYF. CDR3 coding DNA: TGTGCCAGCAGCCCCCGTGGTGTACAGGGGGGATACGAGCAGTACTTC.